The subject of this entry is one TCR beta chain. These data originate in a study of blood T cell repertoires in COVID-19. Study-wide background: Sample material is recorded as cDNA or gDNA derived from T cells, B-cell-depleted T cells, or PBMCs.

The CDR3 covers 16 residues. Losses at the gene ends were 5 bases for V and 5 bases for J; bases not matched to a gene: 8. Per the germline V gene, CDR1 is SGHAT and CDR2 is FQNNGV. Repertoires were generated with immunoSEQ multiplex PCR, while TCRdb's copy carries only in-frame clones and drops some. The repertoire holds about 150,000 clones, with 83% as singletons. This receptor was identified in a woman aged 60 to 75 with COVID-19, enrolled during active disease. Sequencing was done on a sample of peripheral blood. The rearrangement uses TRBV11-2 and TRBJ2-2, with TRBD1 matching over 10 bases. CDR3 sequence: CASSRRTGGGTGELFF. CDR3 nucleotides: TGTGCCAGCAGCCGTAGGACAGGGGGAGGGACCGGGGAGCTGTTTTTT. Drawing the rest from reference TRBV11-2 and TRBJ2-2, the complete variable domain is EAGVAQSPRYKIIEKRQSVAFWCNPISGHATLYWYQQILGQGPKLLIQFQNNGVVDDSQLPKDRFSAERLKGVDSTLKIQPAKLEDSAVYLCASSRRTGGGTGELFFGEGSRLTVL.